The entry that follows covers one TCR beta chain sequence. The CDR3 length is 12 residues. Germline CDR1 reads SGHTA; CDR2 reads FQGNSA. V lost 5 bases and J 6 bases, leaving 10 bases between the germline ends. This specimen comes from a study of blood T cell repertoires in COVID-19. In Cohort 3, a recovered donor had either two negative PCRs, clearance, or symptom resolution. TCRdb's copy holds only in-frame clones and misses some; the assay was immunoSEQ multiplex PCR. The sample contains hundreds of thousands of clones, about 88% of which appear only once. The clonotype originates from a woman aged 45-65 years who had recovered from COVID-19. V is TRBV7-2 and J is TRBJ1-1; perhaps TRBD1 as D (6 bases). Sequencing was performed on PBMCs or T cells enriched from blood (not recorded which). The CDR3 protein is CASSLWTAEAFF. In DNA form, the CDR3 reads TGTGCCAGCAGCCTATGGACAGCTGAAGCTTTCTTT.